The rows below give T cell receptor beta chains drawn from one sample of a study of cytomegalovirus exposure and HLA in healthy donors. Profiling relied on immunoSEQ multiplex PCR, and the TCRdb table lists in-frame clones only, not all of them. The sample lists fewer than 100,000 clones, around 90% occurring once. Sequencing was done on a sample of PBMCs. The receptors stem from a man aged 30 to 39 in good health and CMV-seronegative. Each CDR3 is given with its conserved first and last residue. The D gene is left open where the match is weak. The size field is filled for only some rows; it gives once, few, many or a size class.

cdr3_aa | cdr3_nt | j_call | d_call | clone_size | v_call
CASSLWTRIDTDTQYF | TGTGCCAGCAGCTTATGGACTAGAATAGACACAGATACGCAGTATTTT | TRBJ2-3 | TRBD2 | - | TRBV7-9
CASSLAGASGVTYEQYF | TGTGCCAGCAGCTTAGCGGGGGCTAGCGGGGTTACCTACGAGCAGTACTTC | TRBJ2-7 | TRBD2 | - | TRBV7-8
CASSEQYSGANVLTF | TGTGCCAGCAGTGAGCAGTACTCTGGGGCCAACGTCCTGACTTTC | TRBJ2-6 | - | - | TRBV6-1
CASSYSRVISGNTIYF | TGTGCCAGCAGTTACTCCAGGGTCATCTCTGGAAACACCATATATTTT | TRBJ1-3 | - | - | TRBV6-5
CASGGSYNEQFF | TGTGCCAGCGGGGGGTCCTACAATGAGCAGTTCTTC | TRBJ2-1 | - | - | TRBV5-4
CASGDRNNSPLHF | TGTGCCAGCGGGGACAGAAATAATTCACCCCTCCACTTT | TRBJ1-6 | TRBD1 | - | TRBV5-6
CAIRRGLAGQETQYF | TGTGCCATCAGGAGGGGACTAGCGGGACAAGAGACCCAGTACTTC | TRBJ2-5 | TRBD2 | few | TRBV10-3
CASSPSVMRSPNQPQHF | TGTGCCAGCTCACCCTCGGTCATGAGGAGTCCCAATCAGCCCCAGCATTTT | TRBJ1-5 | - | - | TRBV18
CASSLYPGQGLKAYNEQFF | TGTGCCAGCAGCTTATATCCAGGACAGGGGCTCAAAGCCTACAATGAGCAGTTCTTC | TRBJ2-1 | TRBD1 | - | TRBV7-3
CASSLGQEDGYTF | TGTGCCAGCAGCTTGGGGCAGGAGGATGGCTACACCTTC | TRBJ1-2 | - | - | TRBV5-4
CASEGATNEKLFF | TGTGCCAGTGAGGGGGCGACTAATGAAAAACTGTTTTTT | TRBJ1-4 | TRBD1 | once | TRBV28
CASSPLAGGGSGANVLTF | TGTGCCAGCTCACCCTTAGCGGGAGGGGGCTCTGGGGCCAACGTCCTGACTTTC | TRBJ2-6 | TRBD2 | once | TRBV18
CASSLIPQGRVQPQHF | TGTGCCAGTAGTCTAATCCCGCAGGGGAGGGTTCAGCCCCAGCATTTT | TRBJ1-5 | - | - | TRBV19
CASIPHGVPSYEQYF | TGCGCCAGCATCCCCCACGGAGTTCCTTCCTACGAGCAGTACTTC | TRBJ2-7 | - | - | TRBV23-1
CASSSEQGNGYTF | TGTGCCAGCAGCTCCGAGCAGGGAAATGGCTACACCTTC | TRBJ1-2 | - | - | TRBV6-5
CASSLSGQGMKEQFF | TGTGCCAGCAGTTTATCAGGACAGGGGATGAAAGAGCAGTTCTTC | TRBJ2-1 | TRBD1 | once | TRBV28
CASSSRTSGKETQYF | TGTGCCAGCAGCTCACGGACTAGCGGGAAAGAGACCCAGTACTTC | TRBJ2-5 | TRBD2 | - | TRBV7-9
CASSLLAEEGQFF | TGTGCCAGCAGCTTACTAGCGGAAGAGGGGCAGTTCTTC | TRBJ2-1 | TRBD2 | - | TRBV7-3
CASSAIDGHVNTEAFF | TGTGCCAGCAGTGCTATTGACGGACACGTTAACACTGAAGCTTTCTTT | TRBJ1-1 | - | - | TRBV6-1
CASSLARGAGVSTNEKLFF | TGTGCCAGCAGCTTAGCGAGAGGGGCAGGGGTATCAACTAATGAAAAACTGTTTTTT | TRBJ1-4 | - | - | TRBV7-8
CASGPRDGVRAFF | TGTGCTAGTGGTCCCCGGGATGGGGTGAGGGCTTTCTTT | TRBJ1-1 | - | - | TRBV12-5
CASSPRSGQSYEQYF | TGCGCCAGCAGCCCAAGGTCGGGACAGTCCTACGAGCAGTACTTC | TRBJ2-7 | TRBD1 | few | TRBV5-1
CASRGLRENNEQFF | TGTGCCAGCAGGGGCCTGCGGGAGAACAATGAGCAGTTCTTC | TRBJ2-1 | TRBD2 | - | TRBV14
CASSQDRQGNSPLHF | TGTGCCAGCAGCCAAGATCGACAGGGCAATTCACCCCTCCACTTT | TRBJ1-6 | TRBD1 | few | TRBV4-2
CASSDRRQEYTDTQYF | TGTGCCAGCAGCGATAGGAGACAGGAATACACAGATACGCAGTATTTT | TRBJ2-3 | - | - | TRBV6-6
CASSTGTSGSYEQYF | TGTGCCAGCTCTACCGGGACTAGCGGCTCCTACGAGCAGTACTTC | TRBJ2-7 | TRBD2 | once | TRBV18
CASSLYRDTEAFF | TGTGCCAGCAGCTTGTATCGGGACACTGAAGCTTTCTTT | TRBJ1-1 | - | - | TRBV11-3
CSAARGGKGTEAFF | TGCAGCGCAGCGAGGGGGGGGAAGGGGACTGAAGCTTTCTTT | TRBJ1-1 | - | - | TRBV29-1
CASSTDSEAFF | TGTGCCAGCAGTACTGACAGTGAAGCTTTCTTT | TRBJ1-1 | - | - | TRBV6-5
CATSSIRGKNYGYTF | TGTGCCACCTCTTCCATCCGGGGGAAAAACTATGGCTACACCTTC | TRBJ1-2 | - | - | TRBV15
CASSYAGENSEAFF | TGTGCCAGCAGTTACGCAGGGGAGAACAGTGAAGCTTTCTTT | TRBJ1-1 | - | - | TRBV6-6
CASSQGDREAFF | TGTGCCAGCTCCCAAGGGGACAGAGAAGCTTTCTTT | TRBJ1-1 | TRBD1 | - | TRBV27
CASSGRGAPYEQYF | TGTGCCAGCAGCGGGCGGGGAGCACCTTACGAGCAGTACTTC | TRBJ2-7 | - | - | TRBV5-4